The TCR beta chain under discussion was sequenced for a study of T-cell reconstitution after alpha-beta-depleted transplantation in children. CDR1 and CDR2 (germline): LNHDA, SQIVND (reference sequence). CDR3 length equals 13 residues. V lost 7 bases and J lost 2, with 8 bases in between. Unique molecular identifiers were built into the TCRbeta library. TCRdb reanalysed the PCR reads using MiXCR and keeps one entry per CDR3 protein. The profile shows around 370,000 distinct CDR3 sequences, around 10% of them singletons. The source material was PBMCs from the stem cell graft donor, sampled from the stem cell graft. The chain employs TRBV19 and TRBJ1-4; D uncertain. The source of this sequence is a human donor who donated a stem cell graft to a child with acute lymphoblastic leukemia. In DNA form, the CDR3 reads TGTGCCAGTATTTCATCGACTAATGAAAAACTGTTTTTT. It codes for CASISSTNEKLFF.